The next 15 T cell receptor beta chains were all read from a single sample in a study of T cells after yellow fever vaccination. TCRdb reanalysed the 5' RACE reads using MiXCR and keeps one entry per CDR3 protein. Among some 150,000 distinct CDR3 sequences listed, more than 9.5% were seen once. The sample in question was CD8+ T cells sorted from PBMCs, obtained 15 days after the yellow fever booster vaccination. Receptor source: a young man who received the YFV17D yellow fever vaccine.

This clonotype was detected many times. This chain connects TRBV5-1 to TRBJ2-1; tentative D call: TRBD2 (6 bases). V was cut by 3 bases and J by 5 bases, with 12 bases left in between. This CDR3 region has 14 residues. Per germline, CDR1 SGHRS and CDR2 YFSETQ. CDR3 nucleotide sequence: TGCGCCAGCAGCTACGGGACTCTTGACAATGAGCAGTTCTTC. This codes for CASSYGTLDNEQFF. The whole variable domain, remainder taken from reference TRBV5-1 and TRBJ2-1, is KAGVTQTPRYLIKTRGQQVTLSCSPISGHRSVSWYQQTPGQGLQFLFEYFSETQRNKGNFPGRFSGRQFSNSRSEMNVSTLELGDSALYLCASSYGTLDNEQFFGPGTRLTVL.

This chain joins TRBV9 and TRBJ2-1, with D maybe TRBD1 (6 bases). The CDR3 sequence is 13 residues long. The germline CDR1 and CDR2 sequences are SGDLS and YYNGEE. V dropped 0 bases and J dropped 5 bases, with 6 bases sitting between them. The CDR3 region is CASSVDRDNEQFF. As DNA, the CDR3 is TGTGCCAGCAGCGTAGACAGGGACAATGAGCAGTTCTTC.

The genes are TRBV16 and TRBJ2-7, with a tentative D call TRBD2 (6 bases). The CDR3 contains 14 residues. V was cut by 4 bases and J by 9 bases, with 19 bases left in between. Germline V gene lookup returns CDR1 KGHSY and CDR2 FQNENV. The CDR3 is CASSRILGTEGQYV. The CDR3 bases are TGTGCCAGCAGCCGCATCCTAGGGACTGAAGGGCAGTACGTC.

This clonotype has more than one count but fewer than ten. This sequence joins TRBV7-9 and TRBJ2-2; perhaps TRBD1 as D (6 bases). CDR1 and CDR2 (germline): SEHNR, FQNEAQ (reference sequence). V gave up 5 bases and J gave up 1 base, with 11 bases separating them. This CDR3 comprises 15 residues. The chain's CDR3 is CASSPRDKNTGELFF. The CDR3, as DNA: TGTGCCAGCAGCCCTCGGGACAAGAACACCGGGGAGCTGTTTTTT.

DNA for the CDR3: TGTGCCAGCGCTCGTGTCACTGAAGCTTTCTTT. This gives the protein CASARVTEAFF. This chain connects TRBV7-9 to TRBJ1-1; D is undetermined. The CDR3 length is 11 residues. CDR1 is SEHNR and CDR2 is FQNEAQ in the germline V gene (reference sequence). V lost 8 bases and J 4 bases, leaving 8 bases between the germline ends. The full variable domain, with the rest looked up from reference TRBV7-9 and TRBJ1-1, is DTGVSQNPRHKITKRGQNVTFRCDPISEHNRLYWYRQTLGQGPEFLTYFQNEAQLEKSRLLSDRFSAERPKGSFSTLEIQRTEQGDSAMYLCASARVTEAFFGQGTRLTVV.

This clonotype has more than one count but fewer than ten. The rearrangement links TRBV12-3 or TRBV12-4 to TRBJ2-3; D assignment may be TRBD1 or TRBD2 (5 bases each). The V and J ends lost 3 bases and 2 bases respectively, with 15 bases between them. The CDR3 sequence is 16 residues long. CDR3 bases: TGTGCCAGCAGTTTGACGGGGCACGTAACCACAGATACGCAGTATTTT. Translating it yields CASSLTGHVTTDTQYF.

The V and J genes are TRBV19 and TRBJ2-3; D possibly matches TRBD1 or TRBD2 (6 bases each). The V gene's germline CDR1 is LNHDA and CDR2 SQIVND (reference sequence). V was cut by 7 bases and J by 4 bases, with 12 bases left in between. The CDR3 is made up of 13 amino acids. CDR3 protein: CASKGGRADTQYF. The CDR3 bases are TGTGCCAGTAAGGGGGGTAGGGCAGATACGCAGTATTTT.

This clonotype was counted ten times or more. The V call is TRBV24-1, the J call TRBJ2-2; 13 positions agree with TRBD2. Germline V gene sequence: CDR1 KGHDR, CDR2 SFDVKD. The CDR3 length is 18 residues. The V gene end was trimmed by 5 bases and the J gene end by 0 bases; junction bases not matched to a gene: 5. The chain's CDR3 is CATSAVTSGGPNTGELFF. CDR3 bases: TGTGCCACCAGTGCCGTGACTAGCGGGGGGCCGAACACCGGGGAGCTGTTTTTT.

This clonotype was seen only a few times. This chain joins TRBV4-3 and TRBJ2-7, with 7 nucleotides matching TRBD1. This CDR3 contains 16 residues. CDR1 is LGHNA and CDR2 is YSLEER in the germline V gene. V lost 1 base to trimming and J lost 0 bases; unmatched junction nucleotides: 6. The CDR3 reads CASSQGGDRFSYEQYF. The DNA of the CDR3 is TGCGCCAGCAGCCAAGGTGGGGACAGATTCTCCTACGAGCAGTACTTC.

In this sample, this clonotype turned up a few times. The J gene is TRBJ1-1, the V gene TRBV29-1; D gene ambiguous. CDR1 is SQVTM, CDR2 ANQGSEA, per germline. V shed 6 bases and J shed 4 bases, with 15 bases lying between them. This CDR3 region has 13 residues. CDR3 nucleotides: TGCAGCGTGTGGTCTTTTGAGAGCACTGAAGCTTTCTTT. This translates into CSVWSFESTEAFF.

This clonotype has only a few counts. The gene calls are TRBV19 and TRBJ2-1; D ambiguous. Per the germline V gene, CDR1 is LNHDA and CDR2 is SQIVND (reference sequence). The CDR3 has 12 residues. V was pared by 4 bases and J by 8 bases, with 9 bases between. The CDR3 DNA reads TGTGCCAGTAGTACGCTAGGTTATGAGCAGTTCTTC. Translation: CASSTLGYEQFF.

This clonotype was seen more than once but under ten times. The V and J genes are TRBV7-2 and TRBJ2-5; D gene uncertain. Germline V lookup: CDR1 SGHTA, CDR2 FQGNSA. The CDR3 loop spans 16 amino acids. The CDR3 DNA reads TGTGCTTCCGGGTTCCGAGCAGGACGCGGCGAAGAGACCCAGTACTTC. Its translation: CASGFRAGRGEETQYF.

The sample holds a few counts of this clonotype. CDR3 residues: CASSLAEGSLNEKLFF. CDR3 nucleotides: TGCGCCAGCAGCTTGGCCGAAGGTTCCCTTAATGAAAAACTGTTTTTT. The chain is built from TRBV5-1 and TRBJ1-4; D gene ambiguous. There are 16 residues in the CDR3. V was cut by 0 bases and J by 4 bases, with 13 bases left in between. Germline-derived CDR1 and CDR2 are SGHRS and YFSETQ.

This chain connects TRBV10-3 to TRBJ2-7, with unresolved D. The germline V gene has CDR1 ENHRY and CDR2 SYGVKD. The CDR3 spans 13 residues. The V gene lost 3 bases and the J gene lost 2 bases, with 8 bases spanning the gap. CDR3 sequence: CAISEPVTYEQYF. As DNA, the CDR3 is TGTGCCATCAGTGAACCGGTAACCTACGAGCAGTACTTC.

CDR3 DNA: TGCAGTGCCCCTTTCAGGGCTGGGGAGCAGTTCTTC. Its translation: CSAPFRAGEQFF. The chain has TRBV20-1 and TRBJ2-1, with D possibly matching TRBD1 (5 bases). Germline assignment: CDR1 DFQATT and CDR2 SNEGSKA (reference sequence). The V end was cut by 6 bases, the J end by 10 bases, with 16 bases between. The CDR3 totals 12 residues.